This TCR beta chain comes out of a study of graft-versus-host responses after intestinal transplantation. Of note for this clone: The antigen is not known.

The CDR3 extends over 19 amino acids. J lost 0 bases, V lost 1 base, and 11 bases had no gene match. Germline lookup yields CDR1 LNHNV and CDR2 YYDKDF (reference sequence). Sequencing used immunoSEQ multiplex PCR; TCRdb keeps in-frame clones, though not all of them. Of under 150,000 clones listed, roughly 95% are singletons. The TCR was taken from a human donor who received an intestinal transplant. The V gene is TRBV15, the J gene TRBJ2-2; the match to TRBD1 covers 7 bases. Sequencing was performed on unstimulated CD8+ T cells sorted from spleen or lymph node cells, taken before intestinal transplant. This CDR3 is CATSRGGLGDSTNTGELFF. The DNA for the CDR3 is TGTGCCACCAGCAGAGGCGGTCTGGGGGACAGTACGAACACCGGGGAGCTGTTTTTT.